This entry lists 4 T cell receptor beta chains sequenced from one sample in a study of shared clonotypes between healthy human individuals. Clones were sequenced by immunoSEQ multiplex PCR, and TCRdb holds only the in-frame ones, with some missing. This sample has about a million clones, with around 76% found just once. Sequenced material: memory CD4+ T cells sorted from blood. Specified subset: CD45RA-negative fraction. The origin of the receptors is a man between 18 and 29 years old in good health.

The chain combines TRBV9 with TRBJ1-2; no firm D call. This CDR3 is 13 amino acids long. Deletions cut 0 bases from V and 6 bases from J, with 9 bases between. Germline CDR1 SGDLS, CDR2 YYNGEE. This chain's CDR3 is CASSVGQFDGYTF. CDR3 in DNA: TGTGCCAGCAGCGTAGGCCAGTTCGATGGCTACACCTTC. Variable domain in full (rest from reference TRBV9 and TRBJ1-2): DSGVTQTPKHLITATGQRVTLRCSPRSGDLSVYWYQQSLDQGLQFLIQYYNGEERAKGNILERFSAQQFPDLHSELNLSSLELGDSALYFCASSVGQFDGYTFGSGTRLTVV.

The CDR3 region has the DNA TGTGCCAGCAGCGCATCGACAGGGACAGGAAACACCATATATTTT. It yields the protein CASSASTGTGNTIYF. This chain uses TRBV9 with TRBJ1-3; 7 bases agree with TRBD1. Germline V gene lookup returns CDR1 SGDLS and CDR2 YYNGEE. V gave up 3 bases and J gave up 4 bases; unmatched junction bases: 7. The CDR3 length is 15 residues.

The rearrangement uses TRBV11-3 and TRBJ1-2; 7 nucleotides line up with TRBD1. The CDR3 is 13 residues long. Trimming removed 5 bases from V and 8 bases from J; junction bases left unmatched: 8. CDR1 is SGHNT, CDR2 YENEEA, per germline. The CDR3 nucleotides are TGTGCCAGCAGCAGCGACAGGGTCCACGGCTACACCTTC. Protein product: CASSSDRVHGYTF.

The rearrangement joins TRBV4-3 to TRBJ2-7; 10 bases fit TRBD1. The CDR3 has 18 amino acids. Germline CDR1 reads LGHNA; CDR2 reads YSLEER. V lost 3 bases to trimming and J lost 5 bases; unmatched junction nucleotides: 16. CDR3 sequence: CASSQHIIFGTGADEQYF. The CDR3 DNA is TGCGCCAGCAGCCAGCACATTATTTTTGGGACAGGGGCTGACGAGCAGTACTTC.